Detailed here is one TCR beta chain. The germline V gene encodes CDR1 LNHDA and CDR2 SQIVND (reference sequence). The CDR3 is 15 residues long. Between the trimmed V and J ends, which lost 0 bases and 1 base, there was a span of 9 bases. These data belong to a study of blood T cell repertoires in COVID-19. Authors' analysis steps: Amplification of reference gene primers was used by the study to estimate nucleated cell counts. Some clones are missing from TCRdb's copy, which holds only in-frame ones; the method was immunoSEQ multiplex PCR. V, J and clone size reflect that table, while D and trimming were determined from the DNA. Found here are approximately 160,000 clones, just under 85% of them singletons; the top ten hold approximately 7.7%.

This TCR derives from a man in his forties or fifties who had recovered from COVID-19. The V call is TRBV19, the J call TRBJ1-1, with D perhaps matching TRBD1 (5 bases). Material: peripheral blood. This chain's CDR3 is CASSIDGGGNTEAFF. CDR3 bases: TGTGCCAGTAGTATAGATGGGGGGGGGAACACTGAAGCTTTCTTT. Full variable domain (missing parts from reference TRBV19 and TRBJ1-1): DGGITQSPKYLFRKEGQNVTLSCEQNLNHDAMYWYRQDPGQGLRLIYYSQIVNDFQKGDIAEGYSVSREKKESFPLTVTSAQKNPTAFYLCASSIDGGGNTEAFFGQGTRLTVV.